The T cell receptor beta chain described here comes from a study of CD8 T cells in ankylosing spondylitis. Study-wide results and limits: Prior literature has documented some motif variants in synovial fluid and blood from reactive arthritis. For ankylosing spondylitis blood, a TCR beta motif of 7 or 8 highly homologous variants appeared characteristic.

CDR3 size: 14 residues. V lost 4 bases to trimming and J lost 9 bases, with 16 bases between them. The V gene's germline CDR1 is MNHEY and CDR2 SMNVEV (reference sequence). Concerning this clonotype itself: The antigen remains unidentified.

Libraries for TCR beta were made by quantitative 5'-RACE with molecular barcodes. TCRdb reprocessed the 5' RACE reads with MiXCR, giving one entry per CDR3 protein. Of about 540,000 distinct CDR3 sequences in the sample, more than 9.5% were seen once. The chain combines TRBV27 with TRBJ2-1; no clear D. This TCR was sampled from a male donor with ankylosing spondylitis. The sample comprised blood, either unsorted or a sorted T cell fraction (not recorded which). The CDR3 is CASSSWSGVTEQFF. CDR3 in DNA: TGTGCCAGCAGTTCATGGTCGGGTGTAACTGAGCAGTTCTTC.